This T cell receptor (beta chain) was recovered during a study of shared clonotypes between healthy human individuals. Ten immunoSEQ deep assay plates were used to sequence the DNA of unsorted PBMCs. Profiling relied on immunoSEQ multiplex PCR, and the TCRdb table lists in-frame clones only, not all of them. This table holds 520,000 or so clones, 79% found once. CDR3 length equals 15 residues. Germline CDR1 SGHNT, CDR2 YYREEE (reference sequence). Trimming took 1 base from V and 4 from J, leaving 12 bases between them. Sequencing was done on a sample of PBMCs. The clonotype was recovered from a woman aged 40-49 years in good health. Some clones in this sample may be carry-over from other donors' samples. The chain recombines TRBV5-4 with TRBJ2-1, with D perhaps assigned TRBD1 or TRBD2 (6 bases each). In DNA, the CDR3 is TGTGCCAGCAGCTTGTCACTAGGGGGGTACAATGAGCAGTTCTTC. Protein product: CASSLSLGGYNEQFF.